The clone carrying this TCR beta chain was observed at least ten times. The target antigen is unknown. This record belongs to a study of neurological immune-mediated disorders. Whole-study findings and limits: The expanded clones of different subjects shared no CDR3 amino acid sequences (suggesting private repertoires in all groups). In HTLV-1-associated myelopathy, TCR clonal expansion was greatest, whereas multiple sclerosis had the least, falling below healthy controls.

The cDNA was generated by 5'RACE with 10-nucleotide random UMIs. Using its own MiXCR run on the 5' RACE reads, TCRdb lists one record per CDR3 protein. The repertoire holds nearly 45,000 distinct CDR3 sequences, with about 22% as singletons. The time point is: technical triplicate 3. The unsorted libraries were made from 2 million PBMCs kept at -80 C. This CDR3 spans 16 amino acids. Trimming removed 0 bases at V and 2 bases at J, with 15 bases between. In germline, CDR1 is SGHRS, CDR2 YFSETQ. This chain links TRBV5-1 with TRBJ2-7, with D possibly matching TRBD1 (6 bases). The receptor was derived from a man aged 60 to 75 with HTLV-1-associated myelopathy (HAM/TSP). Sample: PBMCs. CDR3 in DNA: TGCGCCAGCAGCTTGGGAGTCCCAGAGGGGGCCTACGAGCAGTACTTC. It specifies CASSLGVPEGAYEQYF.